The clone carrying this T cell receptor (beta chain) was seen only a few times. The antigen is unknown. When sampled, the donors appeared nominally healthy, though they likely had unrecorded immune exposures. The data belong to a study of cytomegalovirus exposure and HLA in healthy donors. Study-wide points: At a 0.05 false discovery rate, a later analysis found around 17,000 TCR beta sequences to be associated with HLA alleles. Researchers reported in a later analysis that a missense DCLRE1C variant was tied to TCR beta V- and J-gene trimming.

With 0 bases clipped from V and 7 bases from J, the junction kept 2 bases outside the gene matches. The germline V gene encodes CDR1 GTSNPN and CDR2 SVGIG (reference sequence). This CDR3 region has 14 residues. The PCR employed 60 Vbeta primers together with 13 Jbeta primers. The method was immunoSEQ multiplex PCR; TCRdb's version includes in-frame clones alone and lacks a portion of them. The data show about 130,000 clones, with roughly 69% seen just once and approximately 2.9% held by the top ten. The TCR sequence derives from a human donor in good health. The sequenced sample consisted of PBMCs. V gene TRBV30 combines with J gene TRBJ2-1; 11 positions agree with TRBD2. The CDR3 DNA is TGTGCCTGGAGTGTTAGCGGGAGGGGGAATGAGCAGTTCTTC. This codes for CAWSVSGRGNEQFF.